This entry features one TCR beta chain sequence. Its recognized antigen is unknown. There are no base qualities to consult, and no much larger clone falls within one base. These data belong to a study of T-cell memory formation after mild COVID-19 (dated by TCRdb to about 2021). General notes on the study: TCR sequence clusters from the two donors were found to be largely donor specific. T-cell clones expanding and contracting after mild COVID-19 in two donors were tracked by longitudinal TCRalpha and TCRbeta repertoire sequencing. The cohort was made up of two young adult volunteers, one female and one male, who were previously healthy. Summary of the overall study and its limitations: Some responding clones were found in pre-infection memory, which suggests that pre-existing cross-reactive memory T cells took part in the SARS-CoV-2 response. Contracting CD4+ clones were located mainly in the CM and EM memory subsets, whereas CD8+ clones were found to be enriched in EMRA. Clones that contracted from day 15 to 85 showed balanced CD4/CD8 phenotypes, whereas a second wave of clones that expanded from day 15 to 37 leaned towards CD4+. SARS-CoV-2 specificity was not confirmed for the second-wave clones peaking on day 37. The study covered only a couple of mild cases, and larger cohorts including severe cases with pre-infection samples were considered necessary.

Ficoll-Paque density gradient centrifugation was used to isolate PBMCs. The data were produced on an Illumina NovaSeq 6000. TCRalpha and TCRbeta cDNA libraries were built by 5'RACE with constant-segment primers, adding sample barcodes and unique molecular identifiers. RNA was extracted from every sample with Trizol reagent. Libraries were amplified in two PCR steps, with a second sample barcode and Illumina TruSeq adapters added in the second step. Sequencing of the libraries was done on an Illumina NovaSeq, producing 2 x 150 bp paired-end reads. The authors' analysis ran thus. Reads were demultiplexed and collapsed into UMI-guided consensus sequences with migec v1.2.7. With mixcr v2.1.11, UMI consensuses were aligned to TRA and TRB V and J templates and assembled into clonotypes. Clonotypes were classified as expanded or contracted when called significant by both edgeR and NoisET, with noise models trained on biological replicates. For edgeR calls, the thresholds were a false discovery rate-adjusted p below 0.01 and a log2 fold-change of 1. PCA with hierarchical clustering of max-normalized trajectories of the 1000 most abundant clonotypes was used as exploratory dynamics analysis. Each responding clone was given a CD4 or CD8 phenotype based on the CD4+ and CD8+ repertoires, which had been sequenced separately. TCRdb's own reprocessing of the public reads used fastp at Q25 and MiXCR and kept productive beta chains. Identical CDR3 proteins give one entry, which carries the most common genes and DNA. TCRdb, not the authors, supplied the V and J calls. Here the sample has some 290,000 distinct CDR3 sequences; roughly 17% occur a single time. The ten largest clones represent roughly 22% of the sample.

For CDR1 and CDR2, the germline V gene (reference sequence) lists DFQATT and SNEGSKA. Germline trimming: 5 bases from V, 4 bases from J; junction bases outside gene matches: 7. Taken from cysteine to phenylalanine, the CDR3 has 16 residues. CDR3 DNA only is kept here, 48 bases in frame from base 1. The sequencing input was PBMCs or a T cell subset sorted from them (not recorded which). The sequence was collected from a man between 18 and 35 years old who had mild COVID-19 (a few samples of this study predate the infection). The sample titles of this study are shuffled in the database, so cell type and time point are left out; the donor was told from shared clones. The chain links TRBV20-1 with TRBJ2-1, with TRBD2 matching 14 junction bases. The CDR3 protein is CSAQRTSGGYYNEQFF. The DNA sequence is given as TGCAGTGCTCAGAGGACTAGCGGGGGGTATTACAATGAGCAGTTCTTC.